These 4 T cell receptor beta chains share one sample of origin, sequenced in a study of identical twins. A single record per CDR3 protein comes from TCRdb applying MiXCR to the 5' RACE reads. The sample includes about 890,000 distinct CDR3 sequences, roughly an eighth of them seen just once. This same sample was also taken into another study, of yellow fever vaccine responses in identical twins.

The sequenced material came from PBMCs. Source of these receptors: a woman between 18 and 29 years old in good health.

The gene calls are TRBV12-3 or TRBV12-4 and TRBJ2-2; no reliable D call. The CDR3 has 13 amino acids. Trimming removed 7 bases at V and 7 bases at J, with 13 bases between. CDR3 protein: CASTSFGGGELFF. As DNA, the CDR3 is TGTGCCAGCACCAGCTTCGGTGGCGGGGAGCTGTTTTTT.

J is TRBJ1-5 and V is TRBV10-3, with D uncertain. The V gene lost 6 bases and the J gene lost 3 bases, with 6 bases spanning the gap. The CDR3 sequence is 12 residues long. The germline gives CDR1 ENHRY, CDR2 SYGVKD. The chain's CDR3 is CAISEINQPQHF. DNA of the CDR3: TGTGCCATCAGCGAGATCAATCAGCCCCAGCATTTT.

This clonotype was recorded only once. The chain recombines TRBV5-6 with TRBJ2-3; a possible D gene is TRBD2 (5 bases). V lost 2 bases and J 3 bases, leaving 19 bases between the germline ends. CDR3 size: 17 residues. Germline assignment: CDR1 SGHDT and CDR2 YYEEEE. The CDR3 loop is CASSFTLAGTGTDTQYF. In nucleotides, the CDR3 is TGTGCCAGCAGCTTCACCCTCGCCGGAACGGGGACAGATACGCAGTATTTT.

This clonotype was seen more than once but under ten times. The chain joins TRBV20-1 to TRBJ2-5; no clear D. The germline CDR1 and CDR2 sequences are DFQATT and SNEGSKA (reference sequence). CDR3 length: 12 residues. The germline V and J ends were trimmed by 4 bases and 0 bases, with 6 bases remaining between them. In DNA, the CDR3 is TGCAGTGCTAATACATACCAAGAGACCCAGTACTTC. The encoded protein is CSANTYQETQYF.